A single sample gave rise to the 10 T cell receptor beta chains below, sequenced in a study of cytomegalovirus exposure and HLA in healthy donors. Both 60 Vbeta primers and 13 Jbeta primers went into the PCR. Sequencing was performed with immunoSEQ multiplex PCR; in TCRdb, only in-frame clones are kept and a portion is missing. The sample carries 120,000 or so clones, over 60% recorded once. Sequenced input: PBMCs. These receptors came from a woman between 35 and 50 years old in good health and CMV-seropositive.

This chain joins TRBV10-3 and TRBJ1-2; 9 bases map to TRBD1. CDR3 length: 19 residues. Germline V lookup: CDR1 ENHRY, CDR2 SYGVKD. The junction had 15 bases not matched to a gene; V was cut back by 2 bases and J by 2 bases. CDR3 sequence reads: CAISEGTGQGWAINYGYTF. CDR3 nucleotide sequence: TGTGCCATCAGTGAGGGGACCGGACAGGGGTGGGCTATAAACTATGGCTACACCTTC.

CDR3 coding DNA: TGTGCCATCACACCGGGACTGGTCTACAATGAGCAGTTCTTC. Translated, it gives CAITPGLVYNEQFF. The chain joins TRBV6-6 to TRBJ2-1, with D perhaps TRBD2 (6 bases). The CDR3 sequence is 14 residues long. Trimming took off 10 bases at V and 3 bases at J, with 16 bases between the two ends. CDR1 and CDR2 from the germline V gene are MNHNY and SVGAGI (reference sequence).

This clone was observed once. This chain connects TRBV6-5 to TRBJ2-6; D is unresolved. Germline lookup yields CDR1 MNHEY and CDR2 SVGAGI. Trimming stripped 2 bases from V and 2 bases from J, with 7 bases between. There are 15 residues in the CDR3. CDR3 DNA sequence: TGTGCCAGCAGTTACCAGGTTACTGGGGCCAACGTCCTGACTTTC. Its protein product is CASSYQVTGANVLTF.

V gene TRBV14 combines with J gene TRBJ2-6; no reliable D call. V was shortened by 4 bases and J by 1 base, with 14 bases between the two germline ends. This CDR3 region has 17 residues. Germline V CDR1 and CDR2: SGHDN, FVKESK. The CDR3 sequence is CASSLHGTESGANVLTF. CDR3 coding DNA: TGTGCCAGCAGCCTCCACGGTACGGAGTCTGGGGCCAACGTCCTGACTTTC.

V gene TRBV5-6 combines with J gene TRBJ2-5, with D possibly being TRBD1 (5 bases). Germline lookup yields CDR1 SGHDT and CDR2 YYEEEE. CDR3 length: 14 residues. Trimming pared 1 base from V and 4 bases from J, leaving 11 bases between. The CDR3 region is CASSLRGTGETQYF. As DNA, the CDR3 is TGTGCCAGCAGCTTGAGGGGAACCGGAGAGACCCAGTACTTC.

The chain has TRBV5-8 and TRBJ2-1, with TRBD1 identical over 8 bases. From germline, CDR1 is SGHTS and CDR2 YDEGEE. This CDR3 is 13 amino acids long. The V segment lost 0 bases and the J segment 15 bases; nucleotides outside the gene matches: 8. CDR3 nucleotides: TGTGCCAGCAGCTTGGGTGCAGGGGGCGTTTTGTTCTTC. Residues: CASSLGAGGVLFF. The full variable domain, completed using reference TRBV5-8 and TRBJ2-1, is EAGVTQSPTHLIKTRGQQATLRCSPISGHTSVYWYQQALGLGLQFLLWYDEGEERNRGNFPPRFSGRQFPNYSSELNVNALELEDSALYLCASSLGAGGVLFFGPGTRLTVL.

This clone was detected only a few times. CDR3 loop: CASSPGTAEQYF. DNA for the CDR3: TGTGCCAGCAGCCCGGGGACAGCCGAGCAGTACTTC. The chain carries TRBV5-6 and TRBJ2-5; 7 nucleotides agree with TRBD1. Judging by the DNA end, TRBJ2-7 fits better; the J call may be wrong. This CDR3 is 12 amino acids long. Germline V gene data show CDR1 as SGHDT and CDR2 as YYEEEE.

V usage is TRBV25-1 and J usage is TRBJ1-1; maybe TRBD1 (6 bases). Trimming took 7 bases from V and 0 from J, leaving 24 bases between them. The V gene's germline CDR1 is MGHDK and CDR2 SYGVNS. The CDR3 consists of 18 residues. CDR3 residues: CASIGVSGAETMNTEAFF. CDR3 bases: TGTGCCAGCATTGGGGTCTCAGGGGCGGAGACTATGAACACTGAAGCTTTCTTT.

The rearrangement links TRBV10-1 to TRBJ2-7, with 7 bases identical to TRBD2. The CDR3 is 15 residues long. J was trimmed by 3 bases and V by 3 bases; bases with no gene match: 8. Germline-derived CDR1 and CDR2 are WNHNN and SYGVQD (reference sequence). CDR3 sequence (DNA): TGCGCCAGCAGTGAAGGTGCGGGAGCTAACTACGAGCAGTACTTC. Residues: CASSEGAGANYEQYF.

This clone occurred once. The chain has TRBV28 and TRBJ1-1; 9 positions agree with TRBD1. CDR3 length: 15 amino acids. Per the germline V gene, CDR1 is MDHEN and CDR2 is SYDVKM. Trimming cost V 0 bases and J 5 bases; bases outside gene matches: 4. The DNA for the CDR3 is TGTGCCAGCAGTTTATGGGACAGGGGAAATACTGAAGCTTTCTTT. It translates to CASSLWDRGNTEAFF.